Each of the 4 T cell receptor beta chains below was sequenced from the same sample in a study of CD8+ T cells in alopecia areata. Sequencing templates came from extracted RNA that was reverse transcribed into cDNA. Sequencing was performed with immunoSEQ multiplex PCR; in TCRdb, only in-frame clones are kept and a portion is missing. Of over 120,000 clones in the sample, around 50% were seen once. Described treatment: oral pan-JAK inhibitor, 5-10 mg twice daily. This material consisted of CD8+ T cells sorted from blood, taken at week 4, from a patient treated with tofacitinib. These receptors originate from a human donor with alopecia areata.

This chain uses TRBV11-2 with TRBJ2-1; a possible D gene is TRBD2 (5 bases). CDR1 and CDR2 from the germline V gene are SGHAT and FQNNGV. The V and J ends lost 4 bases and 0 bases respectively, with 13 bases between them. The CDR3 has 16 amino acids. CDR3 loop: CASSSPGMSSYNEQFF. The CDR3 coding sequence is TGTGCCAGCAGCTCTCCGGGAATGAGCTCCTACAATGAGCAGTTCTTC.

This clone has a handful of counts. J is TRBJ2-7 and V is TRBV18, with TRBD2 matching over 11 bases. The V segment lost 5 bases and the J segment 2 bases; nucleotides outside the gene matches: 5. Looked up from germline, CDR1 is KGHSH and CDR2 is LQKENI. The CDR3 is 15 amino acids. The CDR3 loop is CASSVGTSGAYEQYF. The CDR3 nucleotides read TGTGCCAGCTCAGTCGGGACTAGCGGAGCCTACGAGCAGTACTTC.

The gene calls are TRBV9 and TRBJ2-7; 9 bases match TRBD1. CDR3 length: 12 residues. V trimming: 5 bases; J trimming: 5 bases; junction bases outside the gene matches: 2. Germline V gives CDR1 SGDLS, CDR2 YYNGEE. CDR3 coding DNA: TGTGCCAGCAGTGGGACAGGGCACGAGCAGTACTTC. This codes for CASSGTGHEQYF.

V gene TRBV5-1 combines with J gene TRBJ2-1, with 13 positions matching TRBD2. Germline V gene data show CDR1 as SGHRS and CDR2 as YFSETQ. The J segment lost 4 bases and the V segment lost 4 bases, leaving 2 bases of the junction unmatched. CDR3 length: 15 amino acids. This CDR3 reads CASSLGLAGYNEQFF. The CDR3 DNA is TGCGCCAGCAGCCTGGGACTAGCGGGGTACAATGAGCAGTTCTTC.